This T cell receptor (beta chain) emerged from a study of cytomegalovirus exposure and HLA in healthy donors. 60 Vbeta and 13 Jbeta primers were used in PCR. Sequenced by immunoSEQ multiplex PCR; TCRdb stores in-frame clones only, minus some. The sample shows about 140,000 clones, approximately 61% of them seen only once. CDR1 is SQVTM, CDR2 ANQGSEA, per germline. This CDR3 has 12 amino acids. The ends lost 6 bases at V and 8 bases at J; junction bases unmatched: 2. The TCR sequence derives from a human donor in good health. Sequenced sample: PBMCs. V gene TRBV29-1 combines with J gene TRBJ1-6; 9 nucleotides agree with TRBD1. The CDR3 coding sequence is TGCAGCGTACGGACAGGGGATTCACCCCTCCACTTT. Translation: CSVRTGDSPLHF.